This T cell receptor (beta chain) was profiled in a study of B cell selection in AIRE deficiency. Study findings and constraints: Shorter CDR3s marked shared Treg sequences, biased toward few non-templated insertions. Around 31% of healthy-shared Treg sequences were found among patient Tconv cells. Of 3657 shared Treg TCRbeta sequences, 25% to 40% were healthy-donor-only and 9.3% patient-only.

The sorted conventional CD4 T cells were gated as CD4+CD127+. A note on this clone: Its antigen is undetermined.

In the original processing: Conventional T cell pools: about 100,000 distinct patient, 130,000 to 150,000 donor TCRbeta sequences. TCRdb's table, derived via immunoSEQ multiplex PCR, lists solely in-frame clones and lacks some. For V, J and clone size, that table is used; D and trimming come from the DNA. The sample holds 20,000 to 30,000 clones, just under 97% seen once. This CDR3 is built from 12 residues. Trimming removed 9 bases at V and 6 bases at J, with 13 bases between. The germline CDR1 and CDR2 sequences are LNHDA and SQIVND (reference sequence). Sample: conventional CD4+ T cells sorted from PBMCs. This TCR was recovered from a human donor with AIRE deficiency. This sequence joins TRBV19 and TRBJ2-3; D is unresolved. The CDR3: CARTAQRDTQYF. In DNA form, the CDR3 reads TGTGCCAGGACTGCCCAGCGCGATACGCAGTATTTT.